Each of the 14 T cell receptor beta chains below was sequenced from the same sample in a study of molecular identifiers for immune sequencing clone quantification. One entry per CDR3 protein, called by TCRdb with MiXCR from the PCR reads. This table has about half a million distinct CDR3 sequences, around 23% appearing once. The sample taken for sequencing was naive CD8+ T cells from blood, with Jurkat cell RNA spiked in. Indicated subset: FACS-sorted CD8+CD4-CCR7+CD45RA+ naive T cells. All receptors derive from a human donor in good health. Some libraries in this study had Jurkat cell RNA spiked in.

Regarding this clonotype: A much more abundant neighbour one base away suggests this may be a read error. The chain uses TRBV11-2 and TRBJ2-1, with D hard to call. Germline CDR1 reads SGHAT; CDR2 reads FQNNGV. The CDR3 length is 15 residues. The DNA for the CDR3 is TGTGCCAGCAGTACTACCCGGAGCTCCTACAATGAGCAGGTCTTC. Translation: CASSTTRSSYNEQVF.

The V gene is TRBV20-1, the J gene TRBJ2-7, with 11 nucleotides matching TRBD2. The CDR3 is 13 amino acids. Germline V gives CDR1 DFQATT, CDR2 SNEGSKA (reference sequence). V shed 6 bases, J shed 2 bases, and the junction held 3 bases outside the gene matches. The CDR3 is CSAPGLAAYEQYF. In DNA form, the CDR3 reads TGCAGTGCCCCGGGACTAGCGGCCTACGAGCAGTACTTC.

This clonotype was seen a handful of times. A clone one base away is much larger, so this may be a read error. The chain joins TRBV29-1 to TRBJ1-1; D gene uncertain. The germline V gene has CDR1 SQVTM and CDR2 ANQGSEA. This CDR3 is built from 14 residues. CDR3 in DNA: TGCAACGTTGAAGATAGGATAGGGAACACTGAAGCTTTCTTT. Translation: CNVEDRIGNTEAFF.

This clonotype has ten or more counts. The chain uses TRBV2 and TRBJ1-5; TRBD1 is a possible D gene (5 bases). V lost 8 bases to trimming and J lost 6 bases, with 17 bases between them. Germline V CDR1 and CDR2: SNHLY, FYNNEI. CDR3 length: 14 residues. The CDR3 coding sequence is TGTGCCAGCTCTCCCTCTCGGGGGTTTCAGCCCCAGCATTTT. Translated, it gives CASSPSRGFQPQHF.

J is TRBJ1-4 and V is TRBV7-9; TRBD1 might be the D (6 bases). Trimming took 1 base from V and 7 from J, leaving 16 bases between them. CDR1 SEHNR and CDR2 FQNEAQ come from the germline V gene (reference sequence). This CDR3 has 16 residues. This chain's CDR3 is CASSLVLNREVEKLFF. CDR3 bases: TGTGCCAGCAGCTTAGTTTTGAACAGGGAGGTTGAAAAACTGTTTTTT.

This chain joins TRBV2 and TRBJ1-5; D ambiguous. V was shortened by 2 bases and J by 6 bases, with 11 bases between the two germline ends. Per germline, CDR1 SNHLY and CDR2 FYNNEI. This CDR3 is built from 14 residues. The DNA for the CDR3 is TGTGCCAGCAGTGAAATTATGGTGTTTCAGCCCCAGCATTTT. Translating gives CASSEIMVFQPQHF.

V and J are TRBV27 and TRBJ2-7, with 7 bases matching TRBD1. V gave up 8 bases and J gave up 2 bases; unmatched junction bases: 6. Germline assignment: CDR1 MNHEY and CDR2 SMNVEV (reference sequence). The CDR3 has 13 residues. CDR3 loop: CASSRGYPYEQYF. For the CDR3, the DNA is TGTGCCAGCTCCAGGGGGTACCCCTACGAGCAGTACTTC.

The chain uses TRBV27 and TRBJ2-7; either TRBD1 or TRBD2 may supply D (5 bases each). Trimming took off 5 bases at V and 0 bases at J, with 17 bases between the two ends. Germline values: CDR1 MNHEY, CDR2 SMNVEV (reference sequence). The CDR3 length is 16 residues. In DNA form, the CDR3 reads TGTGCCAGCAGTCACCGTCCCGGGGCGAGCTCCTACGAGCAGTACTTC. It yields the protein CASSHRPGASSYEQYF.

This sequence joins TRBV28 and TRBJ1-1; D unresolved. Between the trimmed V and J ends, which lost 4 bases and 3 bases, there was a span of 6 bases. The CDR3 has 12 amino acids. Germline CDR1 reads MDHEN; CDR2 reads SYDVKM. The CDR3 region has the DNA TGTGCCAGCAGTTCCCCTTACACTGAAGCTTTCTTT. This sequence encodes CASSSPYTEAFF. Full variable domain (missing parts from reference TRBV28 and TRBJ1-1): DVKVTQSSRYLVKRTGEKVFLECVQDMDHENMFWYRQDPGLGLRLIYFSYDVKMKEKGDIPEGYSVSREKKERFSLILESASTNQTSMYLCASSSPYTEAFFGQGTRLTVV.

The gene calls are TRBV9 and TRBJ2-3, with 12 bases fitting TRBD2. CDR1 is SGDLS and CDR2 is YYNGEE in the germline V gene. The V gene end was trimmed by 3 bases and the J gene end by 6 bases; junction bases not matched to a gene: 11. CDR3 length: 17 amino acids. CDR3 nucleotide sequence: TGTGCCAGCAGCGGGGAGTGGACTAGCGGGAATGAGGATACGCAGTATTTT. The encoded protein is CASSGEWTSGNEDTQYF.

This clonotype showed up just a few times. The V and J genes are TRBV4-1 and TRBJ2-2, with 7 bases fitting TRBD2. Germline V gene data show CDR1 as MGHRA and CDR2 as YSYEKL. The CDR3 has 16 amino acids. V shed 0 bases, J shed 5 bases, and the junction held 6 bases outside the gene matches. The CDR3 nucleotides are TGCGCCAGCAGCCAAGATCTGGGGGGGTGGACCGGGGAGCTGTTTTTT. Translation: CASSQDLGGWTGELFF.

This clonotype was observed many times. The rearrangement uses TRBV4-1 and TRBJ2-7, with D uncertain. Per the germline V gene, CDR1 is MGHRA and CDR2 is YSYEKL. The V gene lost 1 base and the J gene lost 2 bases, with 12 bases spanning the gap. This CDR3 has 15 residues. The CDR3 DNA follows: TGCGCCAGCAGCCAAGGGGTGCTGGGAACCTACGAGCAGTACTTC. This sequence encodes CASSQGVLGTYEQYF.

This chain uses TRBV12-5 with TRBJ2-1; perhaps TRBD2 as D (6 bases). This CDR3 comprises 16 residues. Trimming left V 2 bases short and J 5 bases short, with 16 bases between. Looked up from germline, CDR1 is LGHNT and CDR2 is FRNRAP. CDR3 bases: TGTGCTAGTGGTTTGTCGGCCCGGCGGGGTCACAATGAGCAGTTCTTC. This codes for CASGLSARRGHNEQFF.

As regards this clonotype: A much bigger clone sits one base away, suggesting this may be a read error. J is TRBJ2-3 and V is TRBV5-6; D is unresolved. In germline, CDR1 is SGHDT, CDR2 YYEEEE. This CDR3 spans 16 amino acids. The CDR3: CTSSPWAESLTDTQYF. The CDR3 DNA sequence: TGTACCAGCAGCCCCTGGGCTGAATCCCTCACAGATACGCAGTATTTT.